Below, 26 T cell receptor beta chains from the same sample are listed, as sequenced in a study of T cell responses to AZD1222 COVID-19 vaccine. Repertoires were generated with immunoSEQ multiplex PCR, while TCRdb's copy carries only in-frame clones and drops some. The table includes just under 35,000 clones, about 89% detected once. The source was peripheral blood, collected on day 0 of AZD1222 vaccination. The receptors shown here come from an adult in good health.

This clone was observed once. The chain has TRBV2 and TRBJ1-5; no clear D. V lost 2 bases, J lost 4 bases, and 6 bases lay in between. Per germline, CDR1 SNHLY and CDR2 FYNNEI. The CDR3 totals 13 residues. The CDR3 spells CASSEMRNQPQHF. In nucleotides, the CDR3 is TGTGCCAGCAGTGAAATGAGAAATCAGCCCCAGCATTTT.

This clone has only one observation. V gene TRBV18 combines with J gene TRBJ1-2; TRBD1 agrees at 12 bases. Germline CDR1 and CDR2: KGHSH and LQKENI. The CDR3 is 17 residues long. J lost 3 bases, V lost 5 bases, and 10 bases had no gene match. The CDR3 is CASSTGQGAPGDYGYTF. Written as DNA, the CDR3 is TGTGCCAGCTCAACGGGACAGGGGGCGCCGGGGGACTATGGCTACACCTTC.

The V and J genes are TRBV19 and TRBJ1-1; the D is unclear. This CDR3 spans 14 amino acids. Trimming took 1 base from V and 2 from J, leaving 8 bases between them. The germline gives CDR1 LNHDA, CDR2 SQIVND (reference sequence). Here the CDR3 reads CASSIGGRNTEAFF. In nucleotides, the CDR3 is TGTGCCAGTAGTATAGGCGGCAGAAACACTGAAGCTTTCTTT. Based on the CDR3 plus reference TRBV19 and TRBJ1-1, the full variable domain is DGGITQSPKYLFRKEGQNVTLSCEQNLNHDAMYWYRQDPGQGLRLIYYSQIVNDFQKGDIAEGYSVSREKKESFPLTVTSAQKNPTAFYLCASSIGGRNTEAFFGQGTRLTVV.

This clone has only a few counts. The gene calls are TRBV29-1 and TRBJ1-6; a weak D match, TRBD1 (6 bases). The CDR3 loop spans 13 amino acids. Trimming took 3 bases from V and 7 from J, leaving 10 bases between them. Germline V gene lookup returns CDR1 SQVTM and CDR2 ANQGSEA. The CDR3 is CSVDTGMNSPLHF. CDR3 nucleotide sequence: TGCAGCGTTGATACAGGGATGAATTCACCCCTCCACTTT. The full variable domain, rest sourced from reference TRBV29-1 and TRBJ1-6, is SAVISQKPSRDICQRGTSLTIQCQVDSQVTMMFWYRQQPGQSLTLIATANQGSEATYESGFVIDKFPISRPNLTFSTLTVSNMSPEDSSIYLCSVDTGMNSPLHFGNGTRLTVT.

This clone was counted once. This chain connects TRBV27 to TRBJ2-7; D is undetermined. V was trimmed by 3 bases and J by 4 bases, leaving 13 bases between them. The length of the CDR3 is 14 residues. Germline V CDR1 and CDR2: MNHEY, SMNVEV (reference sequence). The CDR3 is CASSFLPGAYEQYF. In DNA form, the CDR3 reads TGTGCCAGCAGTTTCTTGCCTGGTGCTTACGAGCAGTACTTC.

V usage is TRBV29-1 and J usage is TRBJ2-7; 12 nucleotides agree with TRBD2. J lost 3 bases, V lost 4 bases, and 7 bases had no gene match. Germline lookup yields CDR1 SQVTM and CDR2 ANQGSEA. The CDR3 spans 15 residues. CDR3 nucleotides: TGCAGCGTTGCCGGGACTAGCGGGTTCGGCTACGAGCAGTACTTC. This gives the protein CSVAGTSGFGYEQYF.

This clone is medium-sized. The rearrangement links TRBV19 to TRBJ2-7; D possibly corresponds to TRBD2 (5 bases). The CDR3 has 12 residues. CDR1 LNHDA and CDR2 SQIVND come from the germline V gene (reference sequence). The V gene lost 10 bases and the J gene lost 5 bases, with 15 bases spanning the gap. The CDR3 nucleotides read TGTGCCACACGTCCGGGGAAGGACGAGCAGTACTTC. It codes for CATRPGKDEQYF.

The chain employs TRBV19 and TRBJ1-2; 11 nucleotides align to TRBD1. The CDR3 has 15 residues. The V gene end was trimmed by 5 bases and the J gene end by 8 bases; junction bases not matched to a gene: 10. Per the germline V gene, CDR1 is LNHDA and CDR2 is SQIVND (reference sequence). The CDR3 loop reads CASSSNRDRGMGYTF. Written as DNA, the CDR3 is TGTGCCAGTAGTTCGAACCGGGACAGGGGGATGGGCTACACCTTC. The full variable domain, with the rest looked up from reference TRBV19 and TRBJ1-2, is DGGITQSPKYLFRKEGQNVTLSCEQNLNHDAMYWYRQDPGQGLRLIYYSQIVNDFQKGDIAEGYSVSREKKESFPLTVTSAQKNPTAFYLCASSSNRDRGMGYTFGSGTRLTVV.

The chain couples TRBV27 to TRBJ1-1; TRBD1 is a possible D gene (5 bases). CDR3 size: 14 residues. The germline V gene encodes CDR1 MNHEY and CDR2 SMNVEV (reference sequence). Trimming took 5 bases from V and 5 from J, leaving 15 bases between them. In DNA, the CDR3 is TGTGCCAGCAGTCGGGACGGGGTTCGAACTGAAGCTTTCTTT. Translation gives CASSRDGVRTEAFF.

The chain employs TRBV6-2 or TRBV6-3 and TRBJ1-2; D uncertain. Germline CDR1 and CDR2: MNHEY and SVGEGT. Deletions cut 2 bases from V and 7 bases from J, with 11 bases between. The CDR3 consists of 13 residues. CDR3 DNA: TGTGCCAGCAGTTACGACGGGTTTCGTGGCTACACCTTC. Protein sequence: CASSYDGFRGYTF.

The rearrangement uses TRBV19 and TRBJ2-1; D is unresolved. With 1 base removed from V and 4 bases from J, the gap between germline ends came to 5 bases. Germline loops: CDR1 LNHDA, CDR2 SQIVND (reference sequence). The CDR3 extends over 13 amino acids. The CDR3 region is CASSIVGYNEQFF. CDR3 DNA sequence: TGTGCCAGTAGTATAGTCGGATACAATGAGCAGTTCTTC.

A few counts support this clone. V is TRBV7-9 and J is TRBJ2-5, with TRBD1 as a possible D gene (6 bases). This CDR3 contains 14 residues. CDR1 is SEHNR and CDR2 is FQNEAQ in the germline V gene (reference sequence). V was trimmed by 6 bases and J by 3 bases, leaving 14 bases between them. In DNA, the CDR3 is TGTGCCAGCAGGCTCAGGGGACCTGAAGAGACCCAGTACTTC. It yields the protein CASRLRGPEETQYF.

This chain connects TRBV6-4 to TRBJ2-1, with a weak D call TRBD2 (6 bases). V was pared by 0 bases and J by 8 bases, with 11 bases between. The germline CDR1 and CDR2 sequences are MRHNA and SNTAGT. CDR3 length equals 14 residues. CDR3 nucleotides: TGTGCCAGCAGTGACTCTCCCCCGGGGGATGAGCAGTTCTTC. This encodes CASSDSPPGDEQFF.

The chain carries TRBV4-2 and TRBJ2-7; weak D call: TRBD2 (8 bases). The length of the CDR3 is 16 residues. V was clipped by 0 bases and J by 6 bases, with 18 bases between them. In germline, CDR1 is LGHNA, CDR2 YNFKEQ. CDR3 region: CASSQDPGLGGVEQYF. CDR3 nucleotides: TGTGCCAGCAGCCAAGATCCGGGACTAGGGGGCGTCGAGCAGTACTTC.

The chain links TRBV2 to TRBJ2-1, with D tentatively TRBD1 (5 bases). This CDR3 comprises 13 residues. Germline values: CDR1 SNHLY, CDR2 FYNNEI. The V end lost 4 bases, the J end lost 5 bases, and 9 bases lay between the germline ends. CDR3 sequence (DNA): TGTGCCAGCAGTGGGACACTTAACAATGAGCAGTTCTTC. Protein product: CASSGTLNNEQFF.

V is TRBV5-5 and J is TRBJ1-2; 7 nucleotides match TRBD1. The CDR3 has 15 residues. V lost 4 bases, J lost 1 base, and 7 bases stayed unmatched. The germline V gene encodes CDR1 SGHKS and CDR2 YYEKEE (reference sequence). As DNA, the CDR3 is TGTGCCAGCAGCCTATCCGGGACAGATAACTATGGCTACACCTTC. This translates into CASSLSGTDNYGYTF.

V usage is TRBV6-2 or TRBV6-3 and J usage is TRBJ2-7, with unresolved D. The CDR3 length is 12 residues. Germline assignment: CDR1 MNHEY and CDR2 SVGEGT. Trimming removed 3 bases from V and 7 bases from J, with 10 bases in between. CDR3 coding DNA: TGTGCCAGCAGTTATCGGTTGAGTGAGCAGTACTTC. Translating gives CASSYRLSEQYF.

The chain carries TRBV19 and TRBJ2-7; D not resolved. The CDR3 runs to 16 residues. Trimming left V 2 bases short and J 1 base short, with 15 bases between. Germline CDR1 and CDR2: LNHDA and SQIVND (reference sequence). The CDR3 bases are TGTGCCAGTAGTATATTTGTTTACGACGGGTCCTACGAGCAGTACTTC. Protein product: CASSIFVYDGSYEQYF.

The chain employs TRBV24-1 and TRBJ1-1; D is possibly TRBD1 (6 bases). Per the germline V gene, CDR1 is KGHDR and CDR2 is SFDVKD. The CDR3 has 14 residues. The V gene lost 6 bases and the J gene lost 2 bases, with 12 bases spanning the gap. The CDR3 spells CATSLSGENTEAFF. The CDR3 DNA reads as TGTGCCACCAGTCTATCAGGGGAAAACACTGAAGCTTTCTTT.

The rearrangement links TRBV10-2 to TRBJ2-1; D possibly corresponds to TRBD1 (7 bases). The CDR3 is 14 residues long. The germline V gene encodes CDR1 WSHSY and CDR2 SAAADI. With 2 bases removed from V and 4 bases from J, the gap between germline ends came to 9 bases. CDR3 in DNA: TGCGCCAGCAGTGAGGCAGGGGGGTACAATGAGCAGTTCTTC. Translated, it gives CASSEAGGYNEQFF.

The rearrangement uses TRBV24-1 and TRBJ2-3; a possible D gene is TRBD1 (6 bases). CDR3 length equals 16 residues. The V end was cut by 3 bases, the J end by 0 bases, with 12 bases between. The germline V gene has CDR1 KGHDR and CDR2 SFDVKD. The CDR3, as DNA: TGTGCCACCAGTGATGTACAGGGAACTAGCACAGATACGCAGTATTTT. This gives the protein CATSDVQGTSTDTQYF.

This rearrangement joins TRBV13 to TRBJ1-2, with D maybe TRBD1 (6 bases). V was pared by 2 bases and J by 0 bases, with 22 bases between. This CDR3 spans 19 amino acids. Germline loops: CDR1 PRHDT, CDR2 FYEKMQ (reference sequence). This CDR3 is CASSLMGKWGLRPNYGYTF. CDR3 bases: TGTGCCAGCAGCTTAATGGGGAAATGGGGGCTCCGCCCTAACTATGGCTACACCTTC.

V is TRBV5-1 and J is TRBJ2-1, with a possible D match to TRBD1 (6 bases). The V end lost 4 bases, the J end lost 13 bases, and 12 bases lay between the germline ends. Germline CDR1 reads SGHRS; CDR2 reads YFSETQ. This CDR3 is 11 amino acids long. The CDR3 protein is CASSQGGSQFF. The DNA of the CDR3 is TGCGCCAGCAGCCAAGGGGGTTCCCAGTTCTTC.

This chain uses TRBV18 with TRBJ2-1; the D is unclear. The length of the CDR3 is 17 residues. The germline V gene encodes CDR1 KGHSH and CDR2 LQKENI. Trimming shortened V by 0 bases and J by 4 bases, and 16 bases separated the two germline ends. The CDR3, as DNA: TGTGCCAGCTCACCACCCATCCTGGCAGGTGGGTACAATGAGCAGTTCTTC. Its protein product is CASSPPILAGGYNEQFF. The full variable domain, completed using reference TRBV18 and TRBJ2-1, is NAGVMQNPRHLVRRRGQEARLRCSPMKGHSHVYWYRQLPEEGLKFMVYLQKENIIDESGMPKERFSAEFPKEGPSILRIQQVVRGDSAAYFCASSPPILAGGYNEQFFGPGTRLTVL.

The rearrangement joins TRBV12-5 to TRBJ2-1, with 11 bases matching TRBD2. This CDR3 region has 17 residues. The V gene's germline CDR1 is LGHNT and CDR2 FRNRAP. Germline trimming cut 1 base from V and 8 bases from J; bases unmatched to any gene: 10. The CDR3 DNA reads as TGTGCTAGTGGTTTGGCCCAGTTAGCGGGAGGGCCCTATGAGCAGTTCTTC. Protein sequence: CASGLAQLAGGPYEQFF.

The chain uses TRBV27 and TRBJ2-1, with TRBD2 matching over 12 bases. Germline assignment: CDR1 MNHEY and CDR2 SMNVEV (reference sequence). The CDR3 sequence is 16 residues long. V shed 2 bases, J shed 5 bases, and the junction held 4 bases outside the gene matches. The CDR3 here is CASSLRLAGGNNEQFF. The CDR3 region has the DNA TGTGCCAGCAGTTTACGGCTAGCGGGGGGGAACAATGAGCAGTTCTTC.